This TCR beta chain came from a study of cytomegalovirus exposure and HLA in healthy donors. General study points: An ancestry cluster, one associated with Asian ancestry, reportedly showed fewer N-insertions than the approximately 650-donor mean in a later analysis.

The germline CDR1 and CDR2 sequences are KGHSH and LQKENI. The CDR3 covers 15 residues. Trimming removed 0 bases from V and 1 base from J, with 10 bases in between. Notes on this clone: The target antigen is unknown.

Use of 60 Vbeta and 13 Jbeta primers characterized the PCR. Measured with immunoSEQ multiplex PCR; TCRdb has only the in-frame clones, and not every one. Here the sample spans 100,000 to 150,000 clones, 70% to 85% being singletons. Material for sequencing was PBMCs. J is TRBJ2-7 and V is TRBV18, with no clear D. The source of this sequence is a woman under 30 in good health and CMV-seropositive. The CDR3 DNA follows: TGTGCCAGCTCACCACCGTCCGCGCGGTCCTACGAGCAGTACTTC. This sequence encodes CASSPPSARSYEQYF.